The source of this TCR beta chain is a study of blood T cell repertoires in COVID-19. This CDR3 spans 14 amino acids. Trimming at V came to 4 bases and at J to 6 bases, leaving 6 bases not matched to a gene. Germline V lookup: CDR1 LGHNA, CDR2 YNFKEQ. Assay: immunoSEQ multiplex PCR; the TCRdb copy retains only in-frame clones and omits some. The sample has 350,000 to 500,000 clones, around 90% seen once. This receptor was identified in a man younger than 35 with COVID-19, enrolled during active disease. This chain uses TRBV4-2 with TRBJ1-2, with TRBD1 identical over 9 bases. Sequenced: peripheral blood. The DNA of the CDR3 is TGTGCCAGCAGCCCCTTTGACAGGGGGGATGGCTACACCTTC. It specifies CASSPFDRGDGYTF.